A single T cell receptor (beta chain) is shown here with its context. Trimming removed 1 base at V and 2 bases at J, with 16 bases between. Germline V gene lookup returns CDR1 SGHDT and CDR2 YYEEEE. CDR3 size: 16 residues. This record belongs to a study of blood T cell repertoires in COVID-19. Overall study context: Sites across the United States, Italy and Spain contributed samples from acute and convalescent COVID-19. The analysed material was cDNA or gDNA that came from T cells, B-cell-depleted T cells, or PBMCs.

TCRdb's copy holds only in-frame clones and misses some; the assay was immunoSEQ multiplex PCR. The table includes roughly 290,000 clones, approximately 83% detected once. J is TRBJ2-7 and V is TRBV5-6; tentative D call: TRBD1 (6 bases). The sequenced sample consisted of PBMCs or T cells enriched from blood (not recorded which). The sequence was obtained from a woman in her twenties or thirties who had recovered from COVID-19. CDR3 DNA sequence: TGTGCCAGCAGCTTGAGAGGCAGGGGCTTTGCCTACGAGCAGTACTTC. Translation gives CASSLRGRGFAYEQYF.